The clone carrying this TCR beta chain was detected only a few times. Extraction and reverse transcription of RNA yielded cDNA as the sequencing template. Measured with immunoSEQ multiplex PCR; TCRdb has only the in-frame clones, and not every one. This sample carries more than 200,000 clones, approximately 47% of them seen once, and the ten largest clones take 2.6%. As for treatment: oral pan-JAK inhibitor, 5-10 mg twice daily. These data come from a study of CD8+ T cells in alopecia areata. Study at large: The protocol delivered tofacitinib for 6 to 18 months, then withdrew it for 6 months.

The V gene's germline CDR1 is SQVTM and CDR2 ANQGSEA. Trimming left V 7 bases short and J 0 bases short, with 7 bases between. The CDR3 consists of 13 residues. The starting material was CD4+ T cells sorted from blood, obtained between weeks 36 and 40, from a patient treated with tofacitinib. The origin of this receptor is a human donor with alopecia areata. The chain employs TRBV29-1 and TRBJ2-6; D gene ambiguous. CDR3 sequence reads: CSARPSGANVLTF. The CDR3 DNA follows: TGCAGCGCCCGACCCTCTGGGGCCAACGTCCTGACTTTC.